The 16 T cell receptor beta chains presented below share a single source sample, sequenced in a study of T cell repertoires in cytomegalovirus infection. Their cognate antigens are unknown. TCRdb re-analysed the reads in MiXCR, keeping a single row per CDR3 protein. Of nearly 700,000 distinct CDR3 sequences in the sample, around 35% were seen once. The starting material was cultured PBMCs, obtained from culture after CMV antigen stimulation. The receptor source for this set is a human donor in good health (CMV status not recorded). Some clones in this sample may be carry-over from other donors' samples.

The chain combines TRBV28 with TRBJ1-1, with D perhaps TRBD1 (5 bases). This CDR3 is built from 12 residues. The germline V gene encodes CDR1 MDHEN and CDR2 SYDVKM. V lost 1 base and J 11 bases, leaving 11 bases between the germline ends. This chain's CDR3 is CASSLFRGSAFF. The CDR3 DNA reads as TGTGCCAGCAGTTTATTCCGGGGGTCGGCTTTCTTT.

This sequence joins TRBV20-1 and TRBJ2-1, with unresolved D. The V gene lost 4 bases and the J gene lost 6 bases, with 10 bases spanning the gap. This CDR3 has 12 amino acids. Germline values: CDR1 DFQATT, CDR2 SNEGSKA (reference sequence). The CDR3 region is CSATTALNEQFF. In DNA form, the CDR3 reads TGCAGTGCTACCACAGCTCTCAATGAGCAGTTCTTC.

This clonotype has more than one count but fewer than ten. The rearrangement links TRBV7-2 to TRBJ2-2; 15 bases match TRBD2. This CDR3 comprises 19 residues. With 5 bases clipped from V and 0 bases from J, the junction kept 7 bases outside the gene matches. CDR1 is SGHTA and CDR2 is FQGNSA in the germline V gene. The CDR3 spells CASSHGLAGGNSNTGELFF. The CDR3 region has the DNA TGTGCCAGCAGCCACGGACTAGCGGGGGGGAATTCGAACACCGGGGAGCTGTTTTTT.

The chain combines TRBV7-6 with TRBJ1-1; D remains ambiguous. Germline V gene lookup returns CDR1 SGHVS and CDR2 FNYEAQ. Trimming cost V 2 bases and J 3 bases, with 10 bases left between them. This CDR3 spans 14 amino acids. The CDR3 sequence is CASSLLSPDTEAFF. CDR3 bases: TGTGCCAGCAGCTTATTGTCTCCGGACACTGAAGCTTTCTTT.

This sequence joins TRBV7-9 and TRBJ1-1; 8 positions match TRBD1. V lost 3 bases, J lost 4 bases, and 4 bases stayed unmatched. Looked up from germline, CDR1 is SEHNR and CDR2 is FQNEAQ (reference sequence). The CDR3 contains 14 residues. CDR3: CASSLLDRGTEAFF. CDR3 coding DNA: TGTGCCAGCAGCTTGCTAGACAGGGGCACTGAAGCTTTCTTT. Complete variable domain (other parts from reference TRBV7-9 and TRBJ1-1): DTGVSQNPRHKITKRGQNVTFRCDPISEHNRLYWYRQTLGQGPEFLTYFQNEAQLEKSRLLSDRFSAERPKGSFSTLEIQRTEQGDSAMYLCASSLLDRGTEAFFGQGTRLTVV.

This clonotype was seen only a few times. The CDR3 region is CASSFFGETQYF. The CDR3, as DNA: TGTGCCAGCAGTTTTTTTGGGGAGACCCAGTACTTC. This rearrangement joins TRBV27 to TRBJ2-5, with no clear D. The CDR3 is 12 amino acids. Germline-derived CDR1 and CDR2 are MNHEY and SMNVEV (reference sequence). Between the trimmed V and J ends, which lost 3 bases and 5 bases, there was a span of 7 bases.

The chain links TRBV19 to TRBJ2-7; D remains unclear. Germline values: CDR1 LNHDA, CDR2 SQIVND (reference sequence). V lost 6 bases and J lost 2, with 17 bases in between. This CDR3 has 15 residues. The CDR3: CASSFNSVRPYEQYF. The CDR3 DNA is TGTGCCAGTAGCTTTAATTCGGTCCGTCCCTACGAGCAGTACTTC.

V is TRBV6-2 or TRBV6-3 and J is TRBJ2-7; D may be TRBD2 (5 bases). CDR3 length: 15 amino acids. In germline, CDR1 is MNHEY, CDR2 SVGEGT. The V end was cut by 5 bases, the J end by 3 bases, with 17 bases between. The CDR3 nucleotides are TGTGCCAGCAGTCGTCGGGCCCACGGAGGCTACGAGCAGTACTTC. This translates into CASSRRAHGGYEQYF.

Ten or more counts support this clonotype. The V gene is TRBV7-2, the J gene TRBJ2-7, with 10 bases matching TRBD2. CDR1 is SGHTA, CDR2 FQGNSA, per germline. This CDR3 spans 14 amino acids. Germline trimming cut 2 bases from V and 9 bases from J; bases unmatched to any gene: 7. CDR3 DNA: TGTGCCAGCAGCTTATTAACTAGCGGGGAGGGGCAGTACTTC. Amino acids: CASSLLTSGEGQYF.

This clonotype has a handful of counts. The chain links TRBV5-6 to TRBJ1-2; weak D call: TRBD1 (6 bases). V was trimmed by 5 bases and J by 8 bases, leaving 16 bases between them. The CDR3 is 13 amino acids. Germline CDR1 reads SGHDT; CDR2 reads YYEEEE. CDR3 in DNA: TGTGCCAGCAGGACCGGGACATGGGACGGCTACACCTTC. Translated, it gives CASRTGTWDGYTF.

The rearrangement joins TRBV4-1 to TRBJ2-7; no firm D call. There are 14 residues in the CDR3. Germline-derived CDR1 and CDR2 are MGHRA and YSYEKL. Trimming shortened V by 1 base and J by 0 bases, and 7 bases separated the two germline ends. CDR3 in DNA: TGCGCCAGCAGCCAAGTGTCTAGCTCCTACGAGCAGTACTTC. Residues: CASSQVSSSYEQYF.

The sample holds many counts of this clonotype. V and J are TRBV7-2 and TRBJ2-3; a possible D gene is TRBD1 (6 bases). The V and J ends lost 4 bases and 0 bases respectively, with 14 bases between them. Germline-derived CDR1 and CDR2 are SGHTA and FQGNSA. The CDR3 loop spans 16 amino acids. CDR3 sequence reads: CASSYRAQTSTDTQYF. CDR3 sequence (DNA): TGTGCCAGCAGCTACAGGGCCCAGACTAGCACAGATACGCAGTATTTT.

This chain connects TRBV20-1 to TRBJ1-1; possible D gene TRBD1, 5 bases. The CDR3 spans 13 residues. CDR1 and CDR2 (germline): DFQATT, SNEGSKA (reference sequence). The ends were cut back, 1 base at V and 3 bases at J, with 9 bases in the middle. CDR3 DNA: TGCAGTGCTAGAGTCGGGGGGTACACTGAAGCTTTCTTT. Translation: CSARVGGYTEAFF.

CDR3 bases: TGTGCCAGCAGCTTAGCATCGGAAATTGGGACCCAGTACTTC. Translating gives CASSLASEIGTQYF. This chain joins TRBV7-6 and TRBJ2-5, with D unclear. The germline V gene encodes CDR1 SGHVS and CDR2 FNYEAQ. The CDR3 sequence is 14 residues long. Between the trimmed V and J ends, which lost 0 bases and 7 bases, there was a span of 12 bases.

The V and J genes are TRBV6-2 or TRBV6-3 and TRBJ1-1; D not certain. The ends were cut back, 6 bases at V and 4 bases at J, with 12 bases in the middle. The length of the CDR3 is 13 residues. The germline V gene encodes CDR1 MNHEY and CDR2 SVGEGT. The CDR3 region is CASRNGLGTEAFF. DNA for the CDR3: TGTGCCAGCAGAAATGGGCTGGGCACTGAAGCTTTCTTT.

This clonotype was seen only a few times. The chain is built from TRBV20-1 and TRBJ2-5, with TRBD2 matching 9 bases. The CDR3 sequence is 19 residues long. The V gene's germline CDR1 is DFQATT and CDR2 SNEGSKA (reference sequence). The ends lost 6 bases at V and 2 bases at J; junction bases unmatched: 22. The CDR3 coding sequence is TGCAGTGCCAAGGCGGAATTTTCGACTGCGGGAGGGATTCAAGAGACCCAGTACTTC. It encodes CSAKAEFSTAGGIQETQYF.